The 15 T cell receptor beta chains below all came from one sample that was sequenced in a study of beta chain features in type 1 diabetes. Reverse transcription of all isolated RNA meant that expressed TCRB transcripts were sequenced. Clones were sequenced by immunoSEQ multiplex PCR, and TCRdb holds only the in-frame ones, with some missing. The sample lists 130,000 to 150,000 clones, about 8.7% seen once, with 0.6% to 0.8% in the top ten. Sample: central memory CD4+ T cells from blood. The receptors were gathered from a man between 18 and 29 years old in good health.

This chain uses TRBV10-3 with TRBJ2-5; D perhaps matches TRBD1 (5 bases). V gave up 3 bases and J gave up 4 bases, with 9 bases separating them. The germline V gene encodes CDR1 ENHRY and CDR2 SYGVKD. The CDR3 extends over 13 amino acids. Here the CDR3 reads CAISDPGPETQYF. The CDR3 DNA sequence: TGTGCCATCAGTGACCCAGGGCCAGAGACCCAGTACTTC.

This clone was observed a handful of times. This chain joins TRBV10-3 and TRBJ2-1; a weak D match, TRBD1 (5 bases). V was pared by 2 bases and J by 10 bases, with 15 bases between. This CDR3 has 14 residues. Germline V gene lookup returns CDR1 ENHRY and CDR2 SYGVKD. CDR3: CAISETHQGGEQFF. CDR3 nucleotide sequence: TGTGCCATCAGTGAGACCCACCAGGGTGGGGAGCAGTTCTTC.

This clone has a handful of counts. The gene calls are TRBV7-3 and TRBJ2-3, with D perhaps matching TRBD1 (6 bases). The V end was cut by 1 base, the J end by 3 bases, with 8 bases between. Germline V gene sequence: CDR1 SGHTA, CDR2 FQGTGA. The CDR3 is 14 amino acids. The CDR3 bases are TGTGCCAGCAGCTTAAGGACAGAGACAGATACGCAGTATTTT. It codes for CASSLRTETDTQYF. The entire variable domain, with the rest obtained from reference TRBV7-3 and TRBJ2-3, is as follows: GAGVSQTPSNKVTEKGKYVELRCDPISGHTALYWYRQSLGQGPEFLIYFQGTGAADDSGLPNDRFFAVRPEGSVSTLKIQRTERGDSAVYLCASSLRTETDTQYFGPGTRLTVL.

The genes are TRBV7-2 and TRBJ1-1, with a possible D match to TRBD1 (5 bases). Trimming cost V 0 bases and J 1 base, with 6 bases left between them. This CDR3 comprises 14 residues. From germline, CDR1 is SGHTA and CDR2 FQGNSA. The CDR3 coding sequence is TGTGCCAGCAGCTTAGCGCAGGGGAACACTGAAGCTTTCTTT. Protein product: CASSLAQGNTEAFF.

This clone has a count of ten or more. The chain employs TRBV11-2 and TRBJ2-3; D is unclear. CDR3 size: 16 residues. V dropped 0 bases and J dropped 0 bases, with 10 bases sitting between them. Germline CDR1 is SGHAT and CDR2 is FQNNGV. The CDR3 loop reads CASSLEVSLSTDTQYF. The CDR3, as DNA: TGTGCCAGCAGCTTAGAGGTTAGCCTGAGCACAGATACGCAGTATTTT.

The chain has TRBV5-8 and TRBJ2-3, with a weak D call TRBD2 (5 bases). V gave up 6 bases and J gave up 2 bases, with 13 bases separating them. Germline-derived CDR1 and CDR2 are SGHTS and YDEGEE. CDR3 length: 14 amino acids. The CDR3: CASTAGFVTDTQYF. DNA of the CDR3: TGTGCCAGCACCGCGGGCTTTGTCACAGATACGCAGTATTTT.

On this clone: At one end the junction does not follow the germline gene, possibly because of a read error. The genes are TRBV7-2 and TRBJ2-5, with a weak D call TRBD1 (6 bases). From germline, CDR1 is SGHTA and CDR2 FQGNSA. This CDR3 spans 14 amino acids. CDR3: CASSPTGLQGTQYF. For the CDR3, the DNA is TGTGCCAGCAGCCCGACAGGTCTACAAGGGACCCAGTACTTC. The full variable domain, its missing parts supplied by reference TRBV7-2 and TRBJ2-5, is GAGVSQSPSNKVTEKGKDVELRCDPISGHTALYWYRQSLGQGLEFLIYFQGNSAPDKSGLPSDRFSAERTGGSVSTLTIQRTQQEDSAVYLCASSPTGLQGTQYFGPGTRLLVL.

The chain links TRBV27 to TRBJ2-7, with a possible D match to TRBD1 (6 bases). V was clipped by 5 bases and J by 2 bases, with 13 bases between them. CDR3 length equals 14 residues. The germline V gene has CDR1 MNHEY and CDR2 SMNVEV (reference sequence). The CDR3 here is CASSPPGTPYEQYF. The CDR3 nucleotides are TGTGCCAGCAGTCCTCCCGGGACACCCTACGAGCAGTACTTC.

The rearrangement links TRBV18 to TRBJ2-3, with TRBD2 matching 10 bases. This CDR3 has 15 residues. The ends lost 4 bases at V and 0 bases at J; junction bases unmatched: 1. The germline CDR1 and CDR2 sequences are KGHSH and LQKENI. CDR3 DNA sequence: TGTGCCAGCTCACTACTAGCGGGGAGCACAGATACGCAGTATTTT. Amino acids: CASSLLAGSTDTQYF.

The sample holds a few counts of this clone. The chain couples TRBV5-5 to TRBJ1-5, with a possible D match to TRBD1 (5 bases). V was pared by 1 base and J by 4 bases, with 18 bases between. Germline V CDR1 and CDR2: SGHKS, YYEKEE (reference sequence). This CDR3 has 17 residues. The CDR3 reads CASSLFSLQALNQPQHF. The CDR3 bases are TGTGCCAGCAGCTTGTTCTCACTACAGGCGTTAAATCAGCCCCAGCATTTT. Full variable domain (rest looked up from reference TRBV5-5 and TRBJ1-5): DAGVTQSPTHLIKTRGQQVTLRCSPISGHKSVSWYQQVLGQGPQFIFQYYEKEERGRGNFPDRFSARQFPNYSSELNVNALLLGDSALYLCASSLFSLQALNQPQHFGDGTRLSIL.

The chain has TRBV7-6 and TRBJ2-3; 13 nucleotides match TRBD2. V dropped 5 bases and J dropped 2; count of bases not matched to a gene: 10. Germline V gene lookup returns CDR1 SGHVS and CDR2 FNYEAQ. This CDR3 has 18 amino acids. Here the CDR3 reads CASSLRLAGGGHTDTQYF. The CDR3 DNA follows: TGTGCCAGCAGCCTCAGACTAGCGGGGGGAGGGCACACAGATACGCAGTATTTT.

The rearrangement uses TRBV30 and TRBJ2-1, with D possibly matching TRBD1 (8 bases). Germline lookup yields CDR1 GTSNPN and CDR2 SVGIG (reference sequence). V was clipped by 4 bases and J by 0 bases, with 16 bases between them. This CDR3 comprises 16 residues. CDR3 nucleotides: TGTGCCTGGAACAGGGGGGGACGCATCTCCTACAATGAGCAGTTCTTC. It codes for CAWNRGGRISYNEQFF.

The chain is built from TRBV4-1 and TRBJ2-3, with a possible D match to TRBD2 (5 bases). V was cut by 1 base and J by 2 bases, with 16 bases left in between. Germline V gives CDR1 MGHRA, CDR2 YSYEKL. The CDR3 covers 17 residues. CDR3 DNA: TGCGCCAGCAGCCAAGCTGTGCTAGCTGGCACCACAGATACGCAGTATTTT. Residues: CASSQAVLAGTTDTQYF.

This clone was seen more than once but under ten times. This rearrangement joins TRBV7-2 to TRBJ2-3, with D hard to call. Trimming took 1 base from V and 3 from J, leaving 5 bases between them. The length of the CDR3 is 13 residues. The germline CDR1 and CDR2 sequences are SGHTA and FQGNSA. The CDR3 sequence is CASSLVITDTQYF. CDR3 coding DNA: TGTGCCAGCAGCTTAGTAATAACAGATACGCAGTATTTT.

CDR3 DNA: TGTGCCAGCAGCCTCACCGGGACAGATAATCAGCCCCAGCATTTT. This gives the protein CASSLTGTDNQPQHF. The chain links TRBV5-6 to TRBJ1-5, with 7 bases fitting TRBD1. Trimming at V came to 4 bases and at J to 4 bases, leaving 8 bases not matched to a gene. The CDR3 is made up of 15 amino acids. Per germline, CDR1 SGHDT and CDR2 YYEEEE.